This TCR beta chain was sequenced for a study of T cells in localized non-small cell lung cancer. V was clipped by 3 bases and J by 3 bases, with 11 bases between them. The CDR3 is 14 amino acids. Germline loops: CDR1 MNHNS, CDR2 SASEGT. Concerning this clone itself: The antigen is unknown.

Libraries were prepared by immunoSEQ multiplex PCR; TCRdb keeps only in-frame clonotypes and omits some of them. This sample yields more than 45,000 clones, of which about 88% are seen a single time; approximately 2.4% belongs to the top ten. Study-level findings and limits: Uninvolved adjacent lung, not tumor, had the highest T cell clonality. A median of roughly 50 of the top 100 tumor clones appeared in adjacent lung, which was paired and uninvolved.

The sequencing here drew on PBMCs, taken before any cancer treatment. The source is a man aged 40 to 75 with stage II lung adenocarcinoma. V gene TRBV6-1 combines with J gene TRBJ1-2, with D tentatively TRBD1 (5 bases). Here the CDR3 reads CASSESRAYYGYTF. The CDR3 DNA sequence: TGTGCCAGCAGTGAGAGCAGGGCCTACTATGGCTACACCTTC.